The next 27 T cell receptor beta chains were all read from a single sample in a study of blood T cell repertoires in COVID-19. Libraries were prepared by immunoSEQ multiplex PCR; TCRdb keeps only in-frame clonotypes and omits some of them. The top ten clones hold approximately 0.93% of a sample with about 350,000 clones, around nine tenths of them seen once. The specimen sequenced was PBMCs or T cells enriched from blood (not recorded which). These receptors came from a young woman who had been exposed to COVID-19.

The chain combines TRBV6-5 with TRBJ2-7; possibly TRBD1 for D (5 bases). Germline CDR1 MNHEY, CDR2 SVGAGI. V was trimmed by 5 bases and J by 6 bases, leaving 11 bases between them. This CDR3 comprises 12 residues. The CDR3 is CASSNPGFEQYF. Here the CDR3 DNA reads TGTGCCAGCAGTAACCCAGGGTTCGAGCAGTACTTC.

The chain joins TRBV5-8 to TRBJ2-7; D may be TRBD1 (5 bases). Per germline, CDR1 SGHTS and CDR2 YDEGEE. The CDR3 runs 14 residues. The ends were cut back, 2 bases at V and 4 bases at J, with 13 bases in the middle. In DNA, the CDR3 is TGTGCCAGCAGCTTCAGTCAGGGCTTTTACGAGCAGTACTTC. Protein product: CASSFSQGFYEQYF.

With regard to this clone: A much larger clone differs by one base, so this may be a read error. This sample includes further DNA sequences coding for the same CDR3. The chain uses TRBV28 and TRBJ2-1, with 11 positions matching TRBD2. J was trimmed by 2 bases and V by 6 bases; bases with no gene match: 3. The CDR3 has 15 residues. From germline, CDR1 is MDHEN and CDR2 SYDVKM. CDR3: CASSPTSGAYNEQFF. CDR3 DNA sequence: TGTGCCAGCAGCCCGACTAGCGGGGCCTACAATGAGCAGTTCTTC.

V and J are TRBV6-5 and TRBJ2-7; the D gene is possibly TRBD2 (5 bases). Germline lookup yields CDR1 MNHEY and CDR2 SVGAGI. Trimming shortened V by 0 bases and J by 0 bases, and 12 bases separated the two germline ends. The CDR3 extends over 16 amino acids. CDR3 region: CASSYSGLLNSYEQYF. CDR3 bases: TGTGCCAGCAGTTACTCCGGACTCCTAAACTCCTACGAGCAGTACTTC.

The V and J genes are TRBV28 and TRBJ2-1; D uncertain. Germline lookup yields CDR1 MDHEN and CDR2 SYDVKM. The CDR3 contains 15 residues. V was cut by 8 bases and J by 0 bases, with 14 bases left in between. CDR3 protein: CASPPAAFSYNEQFF. In DNA, the CDR3 is TGTGCCAGCCCCCCTGCGGCCTTCTCCTACAATGAGCAGTTCTTC.

This rearrangement joins TRBV6-5 to TRBJ2-1; 8 bases are shared with TRBD2. Germline V gene lookup returns CDR1 MNHEY and CDR2 SVGAGI. Losses at the gene ends were 8 bases for V and 8 bases for J; bases not matched to a gene: 11. The length of the CDR3 is 14 residues. CDR3 bases: TGTGCCAGCCGGAGTGGGACTAGATTATATGAGCAGTTCTTC. It translates to CASRSGTRLYEQFF.

The chain is built from TRBV23-1 and TRBJ2-1, with 8 bases aligning to TRBD2. TRBV23-1 is assigned to the ORF class and has an uncertain function. The CDR3 loop spans 14 amino acids. Trimming removed 9 bases from V and 8 bases from J; junction bases left unmatched: 12. CDR3 sequence (DNA): TGCGCCAGTGAGAAGCGGGTAGCGGGGTATGAGCAGTTCTTC. Protein product: CASEKRVAGYEQFF.

The J gene is TRBJ2-7, the V gene TRBV29-1; no firm D call. This CDR3 has 13 amino acids. The V end lost 1 base, the J end lost 0 bases, and 7 bases lay between the germline ends. Germline CDR1 is SQVTM and CDR2 is ANQGSEA. The CDR3 is CSVEGRNSYEQYF. Written as DNA, the CDR3 is TGCAGCGTTGAAGGCAGAAACTCCTACGAGCAGTACTTC.

This sequence joins TRBV28 and TRBJ1-5; 8 bases are a match to TRBD1. CDR1 MDHEN and CDR2 SYDVKM come from the germline V gene. This CDR3 is built from 15 residues. The V gene end was trimmed by 4 bases and the J gene end by 6 bases; junction bases not matched to a gene: 8. The CDR3 bases are TGTGCCAGCAGTTCCGGACAGGGTCCAAGTCAGCCCCAGCATTTT. Translated, it gives CASSSGQGPSQPQHF.

V usage is TRBV2 and J usage is TRBJ2-5, with a possible D match to TRBD1 (5 bases). Germline assignment: CDR1 SNHLY and CDR2 FYNNEI. Trimming took off 4 bases at V and 2 bases at J, with 8 bases between the two ends. The CDR3 runs 13 residues. The CDR3 spells CASSVDRQETQYF. The CDR3 DNA follows: TGTGCCAGCAGTGTTGACAGACAAGAGACCCAGTACTTC.

The chain joins TRBV10-3 to TRBJ1-1, with no clear D. CDR1 ENHRY and CDR2 SYGVKD come from the germline V gene. The CDR3 consists of 12 residues. Trimming took 7 bases from V and 2 from J, leaving 8 bases between them. The chain's CDR3 is CAIITENTEAFF. In DNA form, the CDR3 reads TGTGCCATCATTACAGAAAACACTGAAGCTTTCTTT.

The rearrangement joins TRBV5-4 to TRBJ1-6; 7 bases map to TRBD1. Germline loops: CDR1 SGHNT, CDR2 YYREEE (reference sequence). The CDR3 sequence is 17 residues long. The V gene end was trimmed by 7 bases and the J gene end by 0 bases; junction bases not matched to a gene: 10. The CDR3 sequence: CASYSRGQNSYNSPLHF. The CDR3 DNA reads as TGTGCCAGCTACTCGAGGGGGCAAAACTCCTATAATTCACCCCTCCACTTT.

The chain joins TRBV27 to TRBJ1-1, with a tentative D call TRBD1 (5 bases). Trimming took off 4 bases at V and 8 bases at J, with 20 bases between the two ends. CDR3 length: 15 residues. Looked up from germline, CDR1 is MNHEY and CDR2 is SMNVEV (reference sequence). CDR3 coding DNA: TGTGCCAGCAGTTATCGAGGACAAAGGAACATGGAAGCTTTCTTT. This translates into CASSYRGQRNMEAFF.

This chain links TRBV5-6 with TRBJ1-2; D not certain. V was pared by 4 bases and J by 5 bases, with 12 bases between. The CDR3 length is 13 residues. CDR1 is SGHDT, CDR2 YYEEEE, per germline. DNA for the CDR3: TGTGCCAGCAGCGACGACGGGATTTATGGCTACACCTTC. Its translation: CASSDDGIYGYTF.

The V gene is TRBV10-3, the J gene TRBJ2-3; 7 bases line up with TRBD1. J lost 8 bases, V lost 4 bases, and 21 bases had no gene match. The CDR3 runs to 18 residues. From germline, CDR1 is ENHRY and CDR2 SYGVKD. DNA of the CDR3: TGTGCCATCAGTGGGGCACTGTTCGGACAGGCCGGTGTGGGTACGCAGTATTTT. Encoded protein: CAISGALFGQAGVGTQYF.

The gene calls are TRBV5-4 and TRBJ2-6; 8 bases map to TRBD2. This CDR3 has 18 residues. With V trimmed by 4 bases and J by 2 bases, 11 bases remained unmatched. In germline, CDR1 is SGHNT, CDR2 YYREEE (reference sequence). Here the CDR3 DNA reads TGTGCCAGCAGCAAAAGTGGCGGGAGGCTCCCTGGGGCCAACGTCCTGACTTTC. It translates to CASSKSGGRLPGANVLTF.

The chain couples TRBV28 to TRBJ1-5; 10 bases are a match to TRBD1. V gave up 6 bases and J gave up 4 bases; unmatched junction bases: 6. CDR1 and CDR2 (germline): MDHEN, SYDVKM. The CDR3 covers 15 residues. The CDR3 region has the DNA TGTGCCAGCAGAGCCCGGGACAGGGGTAATCAGCCCCAGCATTTT. It yields the protein CASRARDRGNQPQHF.

The rearrangement links TRBV7-9 to TRBJ1-1; TRBD1 agrees at 10 bases. The CDR3 covers 15 residues. Germline CDR1 reads SEHNR; CDR2 reads FQNEAQ (reference sequence). Unmatched junction bases numbered 3, after V lost 4 bases and J lost 1 base. The CDR3 bases are TGTGCCAGCAGCTCTCGACAGGGGGCGAACACTGAAGCTTTCTTT. Protein: CASSSRQGANTEAFF.

The gene calls are TRBV7-9 and TRBJ1-1; 7 nucleotides match TRBD1. Looked up from germline, CDR1 is SEHNR and CDR2 is FQNEAQ (reference sequence). J was trimmed by 6 bases and V by 4 bases; bases with no gene match: 11. This CDR3 has 15 residues. CDR3 DNA: TGTGCCAGCAGCTCGAGACAGGGTCTTGGGGCTGAAGCTTTCTTT. The encoded protein is CASSSRQGLGAEAFF.

The V call is TRBV21-1, the J call TRBJ2-7; TRBD1, the table's D call, lacks a check against the DNA. TRBV21-1 is labeled a pseudogene. The CDR3 totals 22 residues. CDR3 in amino acids: CASSKGYPPGHLPPWSHYEQYF. The DNA of the CDR3 is TGTGCCAGCAGCAAAGGGTACCCCCCGGGACACCTTCCCCCATGGTCCCACTACGAGCAGTACTTC.

V is TRBV19 and J is TRBJ1-2, with no clear D. This CDR3 is built from 13 residues. V was cut by 3 bases and J by 4 bases, with 9 bases left in between. Germline CDR1 is LNHDA and CDR2 is SQIVND (reference sequence). DNA of the CDR3: TGTGCCAGTAGTATTGAGGAGGGCTATGGCTACACCTTC. It yields the protein CASSIEEGYGYTF.

Regarding this clone: Compared with germline, one end of the junction differs, possibly owing to a read error. The chain is built from TRBV7-7 and TRBJ2-5; 7 positions match TRBD1. This CDR3 is 15 amino acids long. In germline, CDR1 is SSHAT, CDR2 FNYEAQ (reference sequence). This CDR3 is CASSTSPRQGETQYF. In DNA form, the CDR3 reads TGTGCTAGCAGTACCTCCCCGCGACAGGGTGAGACCCAGTACTTC. Full variable domain (rest looked up from reference TRBV7-7 and TRBJ2-5): GAGVSQSPRYKVTKRGQDVTLRCDPISSHATLYWYQQALGQGPEFLTYFNYEAQPDKSGLPSDRFSAERPEGSISTLTIQRTEQRDSAMYRCASSTSPRQGETQYFGPGTRLLVL.

The gene calls are TRBV7-6 and TRBJ2-7; 8 bases line up with TRBD2. The CDR3 runs to 15 residues. V lost 5 bases, J lost 2 bases, and 8 bases stayed unmatched. Germline V gene sequence: CDR1 SGHVS, CDR2 FNYEAQ. The CDR3 sequence is CASSPAPGLAYEQYF. CDR3 DNA sequence: TGTGCCAGCAGCCCAGCCCCGGGACTAGCCTACGAGCAGTACTTC.

V is TRBV3-1 (or the pseudogene TRBV3-2) and J is TRBJ1-2; D is ambiguous. Trimming left V 2 bases short and J 2 bases short, with 6 bases between. The CDR3 spans 13 residues. The germline V gene has CDR1 LGHDT and CDR2 YNNKEL (reference sequence). CDR3 sequence: CASSQNRNYGYTF. DNA of the CDR3: TGTGCCAGCAGCCAAAACAGAAACTATGGCTACACCTTC.

This clone was recorded a few times. The CDR3 nucleotides are TGTGCCAGCAGCTCCACACAGGGAACCGGAAACACCATATATTTT. It yields the protein CASSSTQGTGNTIYF. The chain carries TRBV7-9 and TRBJ1-3, with D tentatively TRBD1 (6 bases). V dropped 4 bases and J dropped 4 bases, with 14 bases sitting between them. Germline assignment: CDR1 SEHNR and CDR2 FQNEAQ (reference sequence). This CDR3 spans 15 amino acids. Filled out from reference TRBV7-9 and TRBJ1-3, the complete variable domain reads DTGVSQNPRHKITKRGQNVTFRCDPISEHNRLYWYRQTLGQGPEFLTYFQNEAQLEKSRLLSDRFSAERPKGSFSTLEIQRTEQGDSAMYLCASSSTQGTGNTIYFGEGSWLTVV.

Written as DNA, the CDR3 is TGTGCCAGCAGTTCGCCTCGTCTAGGACAGTCCGTCCATTCACCCCTCCACTTT. Translation gives CASSSPRLGQSVHSPLHF. This chain connects TRBV27 to TRBJ1-6, with a weak D call TRBD1 (6 bases). This CDR3 contains 18 residues. Germline CDR1 MNHEY, CDR2 SMNVEV (reference sequence). The V end lost 4 bases, the J end lost 8 bases, and 24 bases lay between the germline ends.

The V gene is TRBV7-9, the J gene TRBJ2-5; D is possibly TRBD2 (6 bases). V was shortened by 5 bases and J by 7 bases, with 14 bases between the two germline ends. Germline lookup yields CDR1 SEHNR and CDR2 FQNEAQ (reference sequence). CDR3 length: 13 residues. CDR3 residues: CASSTRLEGTQYF. The CDR3 DNA reads as TGTGCCAGCAGCACAAGACTAGAGGGGACCCAGTACTTC.